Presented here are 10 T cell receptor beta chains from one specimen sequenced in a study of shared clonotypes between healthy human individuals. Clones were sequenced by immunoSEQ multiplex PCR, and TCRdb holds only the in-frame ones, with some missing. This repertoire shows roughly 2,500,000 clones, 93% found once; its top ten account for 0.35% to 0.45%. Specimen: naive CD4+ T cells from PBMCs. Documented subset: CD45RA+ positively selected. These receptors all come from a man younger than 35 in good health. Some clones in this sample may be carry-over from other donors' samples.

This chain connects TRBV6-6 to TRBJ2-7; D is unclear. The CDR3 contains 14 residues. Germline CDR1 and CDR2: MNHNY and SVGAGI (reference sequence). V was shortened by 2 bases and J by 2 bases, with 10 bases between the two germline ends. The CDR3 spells CASSYGGLTYEQYF. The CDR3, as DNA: TGTGCCAGCAGTTACGGTGGCCTGACCTACGAGCAGTACTTC.

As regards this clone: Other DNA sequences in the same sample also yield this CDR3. The CDR3 here is CASSRDREKLFF. Here the CDR3 DNA reads TGTGCCAGCAGTCGGGACAGAGAAAAACTGTTTTTT. The V gene is TRBV6-5, the J gene TRBJ1-4; 7 bases are shared with TRBD1. Unmatched junction bases numbered 2, after V lost 5 bases and J lost 8 bases. This CDR3 has 12 amino acids. CDR1 and CDR2 from the germline V gene are MNHEY and SVGAGI.

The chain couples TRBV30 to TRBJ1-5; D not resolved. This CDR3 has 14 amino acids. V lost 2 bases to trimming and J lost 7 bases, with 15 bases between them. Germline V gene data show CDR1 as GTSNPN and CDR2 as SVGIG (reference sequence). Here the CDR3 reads CAWSRAGIRQPQHF. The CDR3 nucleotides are TGTGCCTGGAGTAGAGCCGGGATTAGACAGCCCCAGCATTTT.

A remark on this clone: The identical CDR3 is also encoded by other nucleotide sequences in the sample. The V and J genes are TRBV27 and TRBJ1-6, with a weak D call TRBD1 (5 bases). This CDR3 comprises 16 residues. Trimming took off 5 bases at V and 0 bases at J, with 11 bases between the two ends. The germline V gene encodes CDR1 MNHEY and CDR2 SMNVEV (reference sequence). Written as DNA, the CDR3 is TGTGCCAGCAGTCCAGGGAGGAGCTCCTATAATTCACCCCTCCACTTT. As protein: CASSPGRSSYNSPLHF.

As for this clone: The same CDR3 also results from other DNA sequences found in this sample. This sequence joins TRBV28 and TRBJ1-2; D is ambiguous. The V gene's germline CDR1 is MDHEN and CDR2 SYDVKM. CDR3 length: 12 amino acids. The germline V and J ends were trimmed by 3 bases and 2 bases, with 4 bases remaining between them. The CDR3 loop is CASSLENYGYTF. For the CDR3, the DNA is TGTGCCAGCAGTTTGGAGAACTATGGCTACACCTTC.

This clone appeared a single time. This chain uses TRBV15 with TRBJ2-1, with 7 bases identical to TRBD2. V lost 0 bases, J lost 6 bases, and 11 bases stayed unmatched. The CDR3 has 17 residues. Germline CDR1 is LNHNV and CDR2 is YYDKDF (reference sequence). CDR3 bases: TGTGCCACCAGCAGAGATGGGGCTAGCGGACGATTCAATGAGCAGTTCTTC. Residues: CATSRDGASGRFNEQFF.

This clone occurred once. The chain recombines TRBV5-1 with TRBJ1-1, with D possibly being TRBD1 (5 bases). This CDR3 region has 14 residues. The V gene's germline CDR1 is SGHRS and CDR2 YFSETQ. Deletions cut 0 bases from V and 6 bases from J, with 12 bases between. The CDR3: CASSLGGEAAEAFF. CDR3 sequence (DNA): TGCGCCAGCAGCTTGGGGGGCGAAGCCGCTGAAGCTTTCTTT.

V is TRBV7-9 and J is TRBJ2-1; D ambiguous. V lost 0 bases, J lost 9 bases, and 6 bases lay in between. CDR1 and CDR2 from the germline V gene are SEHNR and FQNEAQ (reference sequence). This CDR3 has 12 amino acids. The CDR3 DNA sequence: TGTGCCAGCAGCTTAGCGAGCGCTGAGCAGTTCTTC. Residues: CASSLASAEQFF.

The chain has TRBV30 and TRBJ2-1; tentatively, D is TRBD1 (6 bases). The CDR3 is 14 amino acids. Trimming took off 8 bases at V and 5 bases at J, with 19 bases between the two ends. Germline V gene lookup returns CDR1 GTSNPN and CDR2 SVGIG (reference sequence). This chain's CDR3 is CAGKREDRDNEQFF. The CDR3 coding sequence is TGTGCCGGAAAGAGAGAGGACAGAGACAATGAGCAGTTCTTC.

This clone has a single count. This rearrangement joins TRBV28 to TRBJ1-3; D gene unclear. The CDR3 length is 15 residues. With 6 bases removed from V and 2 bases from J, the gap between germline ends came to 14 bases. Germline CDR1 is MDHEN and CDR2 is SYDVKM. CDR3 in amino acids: CASSRSTGTGNTIYF. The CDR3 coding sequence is TGTGCCAGCAGCCGGTCTACGGGGACTGGAAACACCATATATTTT.